The clone carrying this T cell receptor (beta chain) was recorded a few times. Antigen specificity is unknown. Germline assignment: CDR1 SGHNT and CDR2 YYREEE (reference sequence). The length of the CDR3 is 12 residues. Trimming removed 5 bases at V and 5 bases at J, with 10 bases between. This sample is drawn from a study of cytomegalovirus exposure and HLA in healthy donors. 60 Vbeta and 13 Jbeta primers were used in PCR. The method was immunoSEQ multiplex PCR; TCRdb's version includes in-frame clones alone and lacks a portion of them. The data hold over 250,000 clones, with more than 55% observed a single time. Notes on the study in general: Being productive about 87% or about 30% of the time was typical of most TCR beta V segments in an earlier analysis.

The sequence was obtained from a female donor in good health and CMV-seronegative. The chain links TRBV5-4 to TRBJ1-1; a weak D match, TRBD1 (5 bases). What was sequenced was PBMCs. The CDR3 nucleotides are TGTGCCAGCAGTCGGGGGGAGACTGAAGCTTTCTTT. Amino acids: CASSRGETEAFF.